This T cell receptor beta chain appears in the sequencing data of a study of blood T cell repertoires in COVID-19. For the study at large: The United States, Italy and Spain provided the acute and convalescent COVID-19 samples. T cells, B-cell-depleted T cells, or PBMCs provided the cDNA or gDNA that served as material.

This clone was counted once. In the source study's methods: Nucleated cell number was recorded as an estimate derived from reference gene primer amplification. The method was immunoSEQ multiplex PCR; TCRdb's version includes in-frame clones alone and lacks a portion of them. The V and J calls and clone size are taken from that table; D and trimming were inferred from the DNA. In the table there are 140,000 or so clones, roughly 80% of which are singletons. The CDR3 runs 12 residues. Germline loops: CDR1 SGHRS, CDR2 YFSETQ. V shed 5 bases and J shed 5 bases, with 8 bases lying between them. This receptor was taken from a man aged 50 to 60 who had recovered from COVID-19. V gene TRBV5-1 combines with J gene TRBJ2-1; D is unclear. Sequencing was performed on PBMCs or T cells enriched from blood (not recorded which). CDR3 sequence reads: CASRVSDNEQFF. The CDR3 region has the DNA TGCGCCAGCAGGGTCAGCGACAATGAGCAGTTCTTC.